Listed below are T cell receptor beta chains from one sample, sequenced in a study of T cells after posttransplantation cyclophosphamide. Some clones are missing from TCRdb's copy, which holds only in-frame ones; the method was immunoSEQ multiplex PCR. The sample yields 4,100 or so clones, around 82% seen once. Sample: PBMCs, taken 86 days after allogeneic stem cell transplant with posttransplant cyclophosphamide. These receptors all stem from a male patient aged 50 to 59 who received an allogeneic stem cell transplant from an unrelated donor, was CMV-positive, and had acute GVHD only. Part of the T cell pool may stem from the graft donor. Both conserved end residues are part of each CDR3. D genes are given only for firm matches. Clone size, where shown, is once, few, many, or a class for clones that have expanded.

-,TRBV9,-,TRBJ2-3,CANSVSGISTDTQYF,TGTGCCAACAGCGTTTCCGGGATAAGCACAGATACGCAGTATTTT
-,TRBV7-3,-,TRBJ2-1,CATSSGHRNEQFF,TGTGCCACCTCATCAGGACATCGCAATGAGCAGTTCTTC
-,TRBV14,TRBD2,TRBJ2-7,CASSHGTSGQYF,TGTGCCAGCAGCCACGGGACTAGCGGGCAGTACTTC
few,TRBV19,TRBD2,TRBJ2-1,CASSPGLAANEQFF,TGTGCCAGTAGTCCAGGACTAGCGGCCAATGAGCAGTTCTTC
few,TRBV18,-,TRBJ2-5,CASSAGKGETQYF,TGTGCCAGCTCAGCGGGGAAAGGAGAGACCCAGTACTTC
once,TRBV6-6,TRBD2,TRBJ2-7,CASRTGTSGNYEQYF,TGTGCCAGCAGGACCGGGACTAGCGGAAACTACGAGCAGTACTTC
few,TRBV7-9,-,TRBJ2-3,CASSFSASTDTQYF,TGTGCCAGCAGCTTCAGTGCTAGCACAGATACGCAGTATTTT
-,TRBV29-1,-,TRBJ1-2,CSVRPIYSGGYTF,TGCAGCGTCCGACCCATCTACAGCGGTGGCTACACCTTC
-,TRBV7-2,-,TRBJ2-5,CASSLVSAGVRNQETQYF,TGTGCCAGCAGCTTAGTTTCGGCAGGGGTGAGGAACCAAGAGACCCAGTACTTC
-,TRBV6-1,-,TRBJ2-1,CASSPRNNEQFF,TGTGCCAGCAGTCCTAGGAACAATGAGCAGTTCTTC
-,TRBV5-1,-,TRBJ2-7,CASSLGQPHSYEQYF,TGCGCCAGCAGCTTGGGACAGCCCCACTCCTACGAGCAGTACTTC
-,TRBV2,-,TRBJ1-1,CASSSTLEAEYTEAFF,TGTGCCAGCAGTTCCACTCTGGAGGCTGAGTACACTGAAGCTTTCTTT
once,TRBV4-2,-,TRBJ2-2,CASSQKRDHTGELFF,TGTGCCAGCAGCCAAAAGCGAGACCACACCGGGGAGCTGTTTTTT
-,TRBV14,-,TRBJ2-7,CASSQAYEQYF,TGTGCCAGCAGCCAAGCTTACGAGCAGTACTTC
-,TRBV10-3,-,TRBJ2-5,CAISEYQVSQETQYF,TGTGCCATCAGTGAGTATCAAGTCAGCCAAGAGACCCAGTACTTC
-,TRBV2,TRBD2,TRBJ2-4,CASSERGGRTKNIQYF,TGTGCCAGCAGTGAAAGGGGCGGGAGAACCAAAAACATTCAGTACTTC
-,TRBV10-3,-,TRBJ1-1,CAISGGELTGAGVPEAFF,TGTGCCATCAGTGGGGGAGAACTGACAGGTGCCGGGGTTCCTGAAGCTTTCTTT
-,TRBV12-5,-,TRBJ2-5,CASGLDRTSRETQYF,TGTGCTAGTGGTTTGGATAGAACTAGTAGGGAGACCCAGTACTTC
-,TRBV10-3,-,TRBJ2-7,CASGQSYEQYF,TGTGCCAGCGGACAGTCCTACGAGCAGTACTTC
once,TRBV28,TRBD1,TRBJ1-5,CASSPLIQGINQPQHF,TGTGCCAGCAGTCCTTTAATACAGGGGATCAATCAGCCCCAGCATTTT
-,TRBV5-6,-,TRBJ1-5,CASSFGAGTNQPQHF,TGTGCCAGCAGCTTCGGGGCGGGGACCAATCAGCCCCAGCATTTT
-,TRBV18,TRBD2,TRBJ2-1,CASSLTTSGGAGASEQFF,TGTGCCAGCTCACTTACGACTAGCGGGGGGGCAGGGGCCAGTGAGCAGTTCTTC
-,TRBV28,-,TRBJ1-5,CASTPAGNQPQHF,TGTGCCAGCACCCCTGCGGGCAATCAGCCCCAGCATTTT
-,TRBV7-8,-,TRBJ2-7,CASSISQGSYEQYF,TGTGCCAGCAGCATTTCACAGGGATCCTACGAGCAGTACTTC
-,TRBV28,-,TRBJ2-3,CASRAADTQYF,TGTGCCAGCAGGGCTGCAGATACGCAGTATTTT
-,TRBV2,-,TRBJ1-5,CASSVLAGSNQPQHF,TGTGCCAGCAGTGTCTTGGCAGGGTCGAATCAGCCCCAGCATTTT
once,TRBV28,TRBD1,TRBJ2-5,CASSRSGAGGQETQYF,TGTGCCAGCAGTCGTTCAGGGGCAGGGGGTCAAGAGACCCAGTACTTC
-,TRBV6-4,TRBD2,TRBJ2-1,CASSAGLAANNEQFF,TGTGCCAGCAGCGCGGGACTAGCGGCGAACAATGAGCAGTTCTTC
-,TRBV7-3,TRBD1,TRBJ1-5,CASSPASGTGGRQPQHF,TGTGCCAGCAGCCCAGCTTCCGGGACAGGGGGCCGCCAGCCCCAGCATTTT